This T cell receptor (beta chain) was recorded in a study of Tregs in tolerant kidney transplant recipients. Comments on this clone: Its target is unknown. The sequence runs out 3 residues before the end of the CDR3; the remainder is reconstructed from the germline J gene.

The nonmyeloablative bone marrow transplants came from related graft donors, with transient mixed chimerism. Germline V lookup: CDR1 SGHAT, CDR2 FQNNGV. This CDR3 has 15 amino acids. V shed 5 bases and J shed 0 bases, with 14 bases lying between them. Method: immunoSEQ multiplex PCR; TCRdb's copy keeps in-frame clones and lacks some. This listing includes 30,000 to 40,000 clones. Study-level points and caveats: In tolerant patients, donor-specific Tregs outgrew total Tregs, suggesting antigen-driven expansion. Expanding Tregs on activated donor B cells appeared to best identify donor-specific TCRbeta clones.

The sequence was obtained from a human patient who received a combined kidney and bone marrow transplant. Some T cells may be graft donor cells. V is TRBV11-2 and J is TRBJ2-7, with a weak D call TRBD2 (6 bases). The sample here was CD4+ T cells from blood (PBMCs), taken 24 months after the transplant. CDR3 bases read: TGTGCCAGCAGCACCCCCCTGGGGGGCTCCTACGAG. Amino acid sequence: CASSTPLGGSYE. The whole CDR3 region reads CASSTPLGGSYEQYF. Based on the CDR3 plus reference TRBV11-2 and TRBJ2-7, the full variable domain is EAGVAQSPRYKIIEKRQSVAFWCNPISGHATLYWYQQILGQGPKLLIQFQNNGVVDDSQLPKDRFSAERLKGVDSTLKIQPAKLEDSAVYLCASSTPLGGSYEQYFGPGTRLTVT.